The 15 T cell receptor beta chains listed next were all sequenced from one sample in a study of blood T cell repertoires in COVID-19. Libraries were prepared by immunoSEQ multiplex PCR; TCRdb keeps only in-frame clonotypes and omits some of them. The sample yields roughly 230,000 clones, more than 75% seen once. Sequencing input: PBMCs or T cells enriched from blood (not recorded which). Source of these receptors: a man younger than 45 in a cohort exposed to, infected with or recovered from COVID-19 (not recorded which).

The rearrangement links TRBV9 to TRBJ2-5; a possible D gene is TRBD2 (6 bases). Trimming pared 3 bases from V and 1 base from J, leaving 10 bases between. The CDR3 is 14 amino acids. Germline V gives CDR1 SGDLS, CDR2 YYNGEE. The CDR3 region is CASSGGGTQETQYF. For the CDR3, the DNA is TGTGCCAGCAGCGGTGGGGGGACCCAAGAGACCCAGTACTTC.

The chain uses TRBV27 and TRBJ1-5; 7 positions agree with TRBD1. The V gene end was trimmed by 3 bases and the J gene end by 7 bases; junction bases not matched to a gene: 6. Germline CDR1 is MNHEY and CDR2 is SMNVEV (reference sequence). CDR3 length equals 14 residues. CDR3 DNA: TGTGCCAGCAGTTTTTTCGGGACAGACCAGCCCCAGCATTTT. Its translation: CASSFFGTDQPQHF.

V usage is TRBV23-1 and J usage is TRBJ1-2, with TRBD1 as a possible D gene (6 bases). TRBV23-1 is an open reading frame, and its role is uncertain. CDR3 length equals 15 residues. V was trimmed by 4 bases and J by 4 bases, leaving 16 bases between them. CDR3 in DNA: TGCGCCAGCAGTCTACTTGAAAGGGGGTCCTATGGCTACACCTTC. Amino acid sequence: CASSLLERGSYGYTF.

This rearrangement joins TRBV28 to TRBJ1-2; tentative D call: TRBD1 (5 bases). The CDR3 spans 18 residues. In germline, CDR1 is MDHEN, CDR2 SYDVKM. The V gene lost 6 bases and the J gene lost 1 base, with 24 bases spanning the gap. The CDR3 protein is CASRLPGLKGAINYGYTF. The CDR3 DNA follows: TGTGCCAGCAGGCTTCCGGGCCTAAAAGGGGCCATTAACTATGGCTACACCTTC.

About this clone itself: The junction departs from germline at one end; a sequencing error may be responsible. The chain links TRBV2 to TRBJ1-2; 8 nucleotides align to TRBD1. Per germline, CDR1 SNHLY and CDR2 FYNNEI. The CDR3 is 13 residues long. DNA for the CDR3: TGTGCCAGCAACCTGTTACCGATACGACAGGGGCGGTTC. Its translation is CASNLLPIRQGRF.

This chain links TRBV27 with TRBJ1-1; D is perhaps TRBD1 (5 bases). The V end was cut by 6 bases, the J end by 8 bases, with 25 bases between. Germline-derived CDR1 and CDR2 are MNHEY and SMNVEV (reference sequence). The CDR3 loop spans 16 amino acids. CDR3 loop: CASRPGQFSWGEEAFF. DNA for the CDR3: TGTGCCAGCAGGCCCGGACAATTTTCCTGGGGTGAAGAAGCTTTCTTT.

The CDR3, as DNA: TGCGCCAGCAGCTTGGATGGACAGGGGAACACTGAAGCTTTCTTT. Amino acid sequence: CASSLDGQGNTEAFF. The genes are TRBV5-1 and TRBJ1-1; TRBD1 agrees at 8 bases. Trimming cost V 0 bases and J 1 base; bases outside gene matches: 2. Germline CDR1 SGHRS, CDR2 YFSETQ. This CDR3 comprises 15 residues.

The V call is TRBV7-2, the J call TRBJ1-3, with D possibly TRBD1 on 6 matching bases. The germline V gene encodes CDR1 SGHTA and CDR2 FQGNSA. The CDR3 runs to 17 residues. The germline V and J ends were trimmed by 1 base and 0 bases, with 13 bases remaining between them. This chain's CDR3 is CASSLVRTESSGNTIYF. The CDR3 DNA follows: TGTGCCAGCAGCTTAGTGCGGACAGAAAGCTCTGGAAACACCATATATTTT. Combining the CDR3 with reference TRBV7-2 and TRBJ1-3 gives the whole variable domain GAGVSQSPSNKVTEKGKDVELRCDPISGHTALYWYRQSLGQGLEFLIYFQGNSAPDKSGLPSDRFSAERTGGSVSTLTIQRTQQEDSAVYLCASSLVRTESSGNTIYFGEGSWLTVV.

Comment on this clone: One junction end disagrees with the germline gene, perhaps due to a read error. The J gene is TRBJ1-5, the V gene TRBV28, with D maybe TRBD1 (6 bases). Per the germline V gene, CDR1 is MDHEN and CDR2 is SYDVKM. The CDR3 sequence is 13 residues long. CDR3 in DNA: TGTGCCAGCAGTCCGGGGGGCAAACAGCCCCAGCATTTT. The encoded protein is CASSPGGKQPQHF.

The V call is TRBV21-1, the J call TRBJ1-6. TRBV21-1 is marked as a pseudogene. There are 16 residues in the CDR3. Here the CDR3 reads CASSPDRRRGGSPLHF. The CDR3 DNA reads TGTGCCAGCAGCCCCGATCGGAGGAGGGGGGGCTCACCCCTCCACTTT.

The chain's CDR3 is CASSIGDRGLGYGYTF. The CDR3 DNA follows: TGTGCCAGCAGTATAGGGGACAGGGGATTAGGGTATGGCTACACCTTC. This chain uses TRBV27 with TRBJ1-2; TRBD1 matches 10 bases. The CDR3 covers 16 residues. V was clipped by 5 bases and J by 5 bases; unmatched bases: 11. Germline V lookup: CDR1 MNHEY, CDR2 SMNVEV (reference sequence).

V usage is TRBV27 and J usage is TRBJ2-2; the match to TRBD2 covers 16 bases. CDR1 and CDR2 (germline): MNHEY, SMNVEV (reference sequence). The junction had 10 bases not matched to a gene; V was cut back by 0 bases and J by 6 bases. The CDR3 spans 20 residues. Here the CDR3 reads CASSLSWGLAGGRSAGELFF. The CDR3 DNA reads TGTGCCAGCAGTTTATCGTGGGGACTAGCGGGAGGGCGGTCCGCCGGGGAGCTGTTTTTT.

This clone was picked up one time. The gene calls are TRBV5-6 and TRBJ2-1, with 9 bases lining up with TRBD2. This CDR3 has 15 amino acids. V shed 2 bases and J 4 bases; nucleotides not matched to a gene: 4. The V gene's germline CDR1 is SGHDT and CDR2 YYEEEE. CDR3 protein: CASSFVTSGYNEQFF. The DNA for the CDR3 is TGTGCCAGCAGCTTCGTTACTAGCGGGTACAATGAGCAGTTCTTC.

This chain joins TRBV5-1 and TRBJ1-1; 7 bases line up with TRBD1. This CDR3 region has 18 residues. The ends lost 0 bases at V and 0 bases at J; junction bases unmatched: 11. Germline CDR1 SGHRS, CDR2 YFSETQ. CDR3 loop: CASSLGDRVLSMNTEAFF. The CDR3 DNA reads TGCGCCAGCAGCTTGGGTGACAGGGTCTTATCCATGAACACTGAAGCTTTCTTT.

The chain couples TRBV28 to TRBJ2-7, with D possibly TRBD1 on 6 matching bases. Looked up from germline, CDR1 is MDHEN and CDR2 is SYDVKM. This CDR3 has 15 residues. V dropped 6 bases and J dropped 3 bases, with 18 bases sitting between them. Here the CDR3 DNA reads TGTGCCAGCAGACCCACAGGGCGGCGGTTCTACGAGCAGTACTTC. It yields the protein CASRPTGRRFYEQYF.